A selection of T cell receptor beta chains follows, all from one sample in a study of glioma-infiltrating T cells. TCRdb reanalysed the multiplex PCR reads using MiXCR and keeps one entry per CDR3 protein. This sample has under 20,000 distinct CDR3 sequences; roughly 50% occur once, and the top ten carry around two fifths. The sample was glioma tissue, nonneoplastic brain tissue, or PBMCs (not recorded which). These receptor sequences come from a human donor with low-grade glioma or glioblastoma, undergoing nonglioma brain surgery, or in good health (not recorded which). Both conserved end residues are part of each CDR3. A D gene is named only where the DNA matches it firmly. Only part of the rows carry a size: once, few, many, or a class if the clone is expanded.

CASSPCDRAWYF,TGTGCCAGCTCACCATGTGACAGGGCCTGGTACTTC,.,TRBJ2-7,TRBD1,TRBV18
CASSPTSGGYEQYF,TGTGCCAGCAGCCCGACTAGCGGGGGCTACGAGCAGTACTTC,few,TRBJ2-7,TRBD2,TRBV6-2/TRBV6-3
CASSTRQLKAFF,TGTGCCAGCAGTACCCGACAGCTTAAAGCTTTCTTT,.,TRBJ1-1,.,TRBV27
CASSPLGLISHNEQFF,TGTGCCAGTAGTCCCTTGGGACTCATAAGCCACAATGAGCAGTTCTTC,many,TRBJ2-1,.,TRBV19
CSARVRTGEGYTF,TGCAGTGCTAGAGTAAGGACAGGGGAAGGCTACACCTTC,.,TRBJ1-2,TRBD1,TRBV20-1
CASRSPSVREAFF,TGTGCCAGCAGATCTCCCTCGGTCAGGGAAGCTTTCTTT,.,TRBJ1-1,.,TRBV6-1
CASSLRPPGACDYGYTF,TGTGCCAGCAGTTTGAGACCCCCGGGGGCCTGTGACTATGGCTACACCTTC,.,TRBJ1-2,.,TRBV27
CASTMDGSDTQYF,TGTGCCAGCACCATGGACGGATCTGACACCCAGTACTTC,few,TRBJ2-5,.,TRBV6-1
CASSRQGPSTDTQYF,TGTGCCAGCAGTAGACAGGGGCCTAGCACAGATACGCAGTATTTT,medium-sized,TRBJ2-3,TRBD1,TRBV6-1
CASSIRRGVKEETQYF,TGTGCCAGTAGTATTAGGCGGGGCGTAAAGGAAGAGACCCAGTACTTC,.,TRBJ2-5,.,TRBV19
CASSWDRGSGSIDTQYF,TGTGCCAGCAGTTGGGACCGGGGTAGCGGGAGTATAGATACGCAGTATTTT,few,TRBJ2-3,TRBD2,TRBV6-5
CASSPDSYTGELFF,TGTGCCAGCAGTCCAGACAGTTACACCGGGGAGCTGTTTTTT,.,TRBJ2-2,.,TRBV6-1
CASSLVRSDTQYF,TGTGCCAGCAGCTTAGTCAGGTCAGATACGCAGTATTTT,.,TRBJ2-3,.,TRBV11-2
CASSYTMNTEAFF,TGTGCCAGCAGTTACACTATGAACACTGAAGCTTTCTTT,.,TRBJ1-1,.,TRBV6-5
CASIPFGTGVCETQYF,TGTGCCAGCATCCCCTTCGGGACAGGGGTTTGTGAGACCCAGTACTTC,once,TRBJ2-5,TRBD1,TRBV25-1
CASSRGRRNSGNTIYF,TGTGCCAGCAGCCGGGGCAGACGTAACTCTGGAAACACCATATATTTT,.,TRBJ1-3,.,TRBV7-3
CASSRLMAGQETQYF,TGTGCCAGCAGCCGACTGATGGCGGGCCAAGAGACCCAGTACTTC,once,TRBJ2-5,.,TRBV27